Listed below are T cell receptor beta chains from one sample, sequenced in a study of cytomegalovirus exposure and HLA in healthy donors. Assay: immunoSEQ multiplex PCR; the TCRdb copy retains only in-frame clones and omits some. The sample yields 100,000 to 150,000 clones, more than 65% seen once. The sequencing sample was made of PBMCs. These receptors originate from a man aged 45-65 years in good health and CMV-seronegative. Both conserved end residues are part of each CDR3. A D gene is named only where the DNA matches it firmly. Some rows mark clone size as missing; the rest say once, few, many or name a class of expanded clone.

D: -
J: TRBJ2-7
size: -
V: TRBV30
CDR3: CAWRGADRYEQYF
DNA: TGTGCCTGGAGAGGCGCGGATCGGTACGAGCAGTACTTC

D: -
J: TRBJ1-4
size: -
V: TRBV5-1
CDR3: CASSFSSGTEKLFF
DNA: TGCGCCAGCAGCTTCAGCTCGGGTACTGAAAAACTGTTTTTT

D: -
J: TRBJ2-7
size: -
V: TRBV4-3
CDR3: CASSQNRVYEQYF
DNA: TGCGCCAGCAGCCAGAACAGGGTGTACGAGCAGTACTTC

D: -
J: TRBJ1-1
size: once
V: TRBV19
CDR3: CASSKTRGGVSLNTEAFF
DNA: TGTGCCAGTAGTAAGACCCGCGGGGGCGTTTCTCTGAACACTGAAGCTTTCTTT

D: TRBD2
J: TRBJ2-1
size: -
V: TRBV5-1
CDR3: CASSLVAGGYNEQFF
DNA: TGCGCCAGCAGCTTGGTAGCGGGGGGCTACAATGAGCAGTTCTTC

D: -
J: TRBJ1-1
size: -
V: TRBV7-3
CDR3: CASSPDPTLPAFF
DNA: TGTGCCAGCAGCCCTGATCCTACCCTACCCGCTTTCTTT

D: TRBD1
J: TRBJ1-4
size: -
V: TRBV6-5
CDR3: CASSYSGTVNEKLFF
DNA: TGTGCCAGCAGTTACTCCGGGACAGTTAATGAAAAACTGTTTTTT

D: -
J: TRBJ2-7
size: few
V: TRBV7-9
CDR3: CASSGGVGYESYEQYF
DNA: TGTGCCAGCAGCGGAGGGGTAGGGTACGAATCATACGAGCAGTACTTC

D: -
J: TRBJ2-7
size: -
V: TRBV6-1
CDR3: CASSEVVGRRDEQYF
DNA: TGTGCCAGCAGTGAAGTAGTGGGGCGCCGGGACGAGCAGTACTTC

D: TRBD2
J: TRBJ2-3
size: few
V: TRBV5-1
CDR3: CASSVPSGGAEDTQYF
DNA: TGCGCCAGCAGCGTCCCTAGCGGGGGGGCAGAAGATACGCAGTATTTT

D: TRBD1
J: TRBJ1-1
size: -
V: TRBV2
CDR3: CASAGQGVGEAFF
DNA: TGTGCCAGCGCCGGACAGGGGGTTGGTGAAGCTTTCTTT

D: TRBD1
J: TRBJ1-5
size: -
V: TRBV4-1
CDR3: CASSQPQQGLRQPQHF
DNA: TGCGCCAGCAGCCAACCTCAACAGGGGTTGCGTCAGCCCCAGCATTTT

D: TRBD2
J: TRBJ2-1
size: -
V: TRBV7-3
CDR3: CASSFSGGNYNEQFF
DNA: TGTGCCAGCAGCTTTAGCGGGGGGAACTACAATGAGCAGTTCTTC

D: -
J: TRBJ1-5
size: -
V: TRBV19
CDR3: CASSLQGVGQPQHF
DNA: TGTGCCAGTAGTTTACAGGGTGTGGGTCAGCCCCAGCATTTT

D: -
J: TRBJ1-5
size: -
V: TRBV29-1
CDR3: CSALVSSQGDQPQHF
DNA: TGCAGCGCCCTGGTCTCGTCCCAGGGCGATCAGCCCCAGCATTTT

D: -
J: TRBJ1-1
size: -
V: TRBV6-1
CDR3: CASRRVGDTEAFF
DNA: TGTGCCAGCAGGCGGGTTGGGGACACTGAAGCTTTCTTT

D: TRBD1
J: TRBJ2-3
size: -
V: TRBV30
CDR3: CAWRGRGRDTQYF
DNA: TGTGCCTGGAGAGGCAGGGGGAGAGATACGCAGTATTTT

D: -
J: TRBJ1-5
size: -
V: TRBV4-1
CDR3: CASSQETGFGNQPQHF
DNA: TGCGCCAGCAGCCAAGAAACAGGGTTTGGTAATCAGCCCCAGCATTTT

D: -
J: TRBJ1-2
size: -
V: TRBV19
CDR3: CASSTYPIGYTF
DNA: TGTGCCAGTAGTACCTACCCGATCGGCTACACCTTC

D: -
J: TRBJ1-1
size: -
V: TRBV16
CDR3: CASTKTQGLNTEAFF
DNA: TGTGCCAGCACCAAAACCCAGGGTCTGAACACTGAAGCTTTCTTT

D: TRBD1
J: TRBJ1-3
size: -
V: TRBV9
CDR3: CASSVGGGNGNTIYF
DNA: TGTGCCAGCAGCGTAGGAGGGGGCAATGGAAACACCATATATTTT

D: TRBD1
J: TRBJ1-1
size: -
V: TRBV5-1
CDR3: CASSDDRGIEAFF
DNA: TGCGCCAGCAGCGACGACAGGGGGATTGAAGCTTTCTTT

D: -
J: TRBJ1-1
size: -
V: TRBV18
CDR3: CASSPAAGGTEAFF
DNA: TGTGCCAGCTCCCCGGCAGCGGGGGGCACTGAAGCTTTCTTT

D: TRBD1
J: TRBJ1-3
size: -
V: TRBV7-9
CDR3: CASRGQGISGNTIYF
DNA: TGTGCCAGCAGGGGACAGGGCATCTCTGGAAACACCATATATTTT

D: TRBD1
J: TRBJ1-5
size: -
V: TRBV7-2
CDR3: CASSCKGQYSNQPQHF
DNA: TGTGCCAGCAGCTGTAAGGGACAGTATAGCAATCAGCCCCAGCATTTT

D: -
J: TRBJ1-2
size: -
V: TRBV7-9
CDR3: CASSLATAGYTF
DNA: TGTGCCAGCAGCTTAGCCACAGCTGGCTACACCTTC

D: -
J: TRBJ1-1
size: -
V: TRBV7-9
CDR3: CSSSSTALRAFF
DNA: TGTTCCAGCAGCTCTACAGCACTGAGAGCTTTCTTT

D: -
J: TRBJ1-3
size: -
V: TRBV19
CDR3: CASSVGLRGNTIYF
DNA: TGTGCCAGTAGTGTTGGGCTTCGCGGAAACACCATATATTTT

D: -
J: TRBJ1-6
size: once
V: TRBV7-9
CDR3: CASRPTGYSPLHF
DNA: TGTGCCAGCAGACCTACAGGGTACTCACCCCTCCACTTT

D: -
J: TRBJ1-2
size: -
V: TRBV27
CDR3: CASRGAYGYTF
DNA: TGTGCCAGCAGAGGGGCCTATGGCTACACCTTC

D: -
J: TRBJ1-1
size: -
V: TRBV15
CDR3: CATSRDHLGQGGEAFF
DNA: TGTGCCACCAGCAGAGATCATTTAGGGCAAGGGGGTGAAGCTTTCTTT

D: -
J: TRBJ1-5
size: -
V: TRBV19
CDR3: CASSKKDSSSSSFFQPQHF
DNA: TGTGCCAGTAGTAAAAAAGACAGTAGCTCCTCCTCATTTTTTCAGCCCCAGCATTTT

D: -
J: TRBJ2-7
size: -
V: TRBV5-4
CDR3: CASSSGRANEQYF
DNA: TGTGCCAGCAGCTCCGGGCGGGCCAACGAGCAGTACTTC

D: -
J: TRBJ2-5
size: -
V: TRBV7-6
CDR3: CASSLGQGVETQYF
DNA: TGTGCCAGCAGCTTAGGGCAGGGTGTAGAGACCCAGTACTTC

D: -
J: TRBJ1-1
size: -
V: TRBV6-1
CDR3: CASSDRGNTEAFF
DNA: TGTGCCAGCAGTGACAGGGGGAACACTGAAGCTTTCTTT

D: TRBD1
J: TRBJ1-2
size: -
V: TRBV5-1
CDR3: CASSLEGQGYGYTF
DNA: TGCGCCAGCAGCTTGGAGGGACAGGGCTACGGCTACACCTTC

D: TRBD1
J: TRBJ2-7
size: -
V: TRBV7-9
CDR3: CASSLPGGPYEQYF
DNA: TGTGCCAGCAGCTTACCAGGGGGCCCGTACGAGCAGTACTTC

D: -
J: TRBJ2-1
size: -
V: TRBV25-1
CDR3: CASSDYRSEFF
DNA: TGTGCCAGCAGTGACTACAGGAGTGAGTTCTTC

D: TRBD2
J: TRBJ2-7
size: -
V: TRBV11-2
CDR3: CASSNSGGAGEQYF
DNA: TGTGCCAGCAGTAATAGCGGGGGGGCTGGCGAGCAGTACTTC

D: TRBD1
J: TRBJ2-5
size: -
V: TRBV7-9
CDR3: CASRTQGWETQYF
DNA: TGTGCCAGCAGGACACAGGGGTGGGAGACCCAGTACTTC